Listed below are T cell receptor beta chains from one sample, sequenced in a study of radiotherapy plus CTLA-4 blockade in lung cancer. This table comes from immunoSEQ multiplex PCR, and its TCRdb copy is limited to in-frame clones, with some not included. Of roughly 75,000 clones in the sample, 84% are singletons; the top ten hold roughly 0.87%. The material sequenced was peripheral blood, taken from a patient treated with radiotherapy plus ipilimumab. Source of these receptors: a human donor with non-small cell lung cancer who had stable disease on radiotherapy plus ipilimumab. The CDR3 runs from the conserved cysteine through the conserved F or W. The D gene is left open where the match is weak. Clone size, where shown, is once, few, many, or a class for clones that have expanded.

. TRBJ2-7 TRBV5-1 . CASTSDHIYEQYF TGCGCCAGCACCTCGGACCATATCTACGAGCAGTACTTC
. TRBJ2-7 TRBV5-1 . CASSLGGGIEQYF TGCGCCAGCAGCTTGGGGGGCGGAATCGAGCAGTACTTC
. TRBJ2-3 TRBV18 once CASSPGTARDTQYF TGTGCCAGCTCACCAGGGACTGCTCGTGATACGCAGTATTTT
. TRBJ2-7 TRBV7-6 . CASSRGTGSSYEQYF TGTGCCAGCAGCCGGGGGACCGGGAGCTCCTACGAGCAGTACTTC
TRBD1 TRBJ1-6 TRBV25-1 once CASSDRTGSYNSPLHF TGTGCCAGCAGTGACCGGACAGGGTCTTATAATTCACCCCTCCACTTT
TRBD1 TRBJ1-4 TRBV11-2 once CASSRGQRREKLFF TGTGCCAGCAGCCGGGGACAGCGCCGGGAAAAACTGTTTTTT
. TRBJ1-2 TRBV28 . CASSPGPKYGYTF TGTGCCAGCAGTCCGGGCCCCAAATATGGCTACACCTTC
TRBD1 TRBJ1-6 TRBV11-2 . CASSKLQGIPLHF TGTGCCAGCAGCAAACTACAGGGGATACCCCTCCACTTT
. TRBJ1-2 TRBV2 . CASSDVPTGGYTF TGTGCCAGCAGTGACGTCCCAACGGGGGGCTACACCTTC
TRBD2 TRBJ2-1 TRBV7-2 . CASSLAVTSAYNEQFF TGTGCCAGCAGCTTAGCGGTGACTAGCGCCTACAATGAGCAGTTCTTC
TRBD1 TRBJ1-6 TRBV7-6 once CASSLNWDRENSPLHF TGTGCCAGCAGCTTAAACTGGGACAGGGAAAATTCACCCCTCCACTTT
. TRBJ1-1 TRBV27 . CASSLVEGVIAFF TGTGCCAGCAGTTTGGTTGAAGGGGTGATAGCTTTCTTT
. TRBJ1-4 TRBV4-2 . CASSQEPSDGTNEKLFF TGTGCCAGCAGCCAAGAACCATCCGATGGGACTAATGAAAAACTGTTTTTT